The clone carrying this TCR beta chain has just a few counts. What it binds is not known. V was trimmed by 3 bases and J by 1 base, leaving 18 bases between them. In germline, CDR1 is MNHNS, CDR2 SASEGT. This CDR3 has 17 residues. The data were taken from a study of cytomegalovirus exposure and HLA in healthy donors. Study summary: The early release's HLA-typed donors yielded approximately 81 million unique TCRs.

Regarding the study as a whole: Most TCR sequences showed up rarely, but some public TCRs showed up in many donors. Presence/absence analyses supposed approximately even sequencing depth among donors. For TCR beta chains, V- and J-gene trimming was later linked to a missense DCLRE1C variant.

This PCR relied on a set of 60 Vbeta primers and 13 Jbeta primers. Data came from immunoSEQ multiplex PCR; TCRdb stores just in-frame clones and leaves some out. The table records fewer than 250,000 clones, under 85% of them present only once. Sequenced input: PBMCs. J is TRBJ1-1 and V is TRBV6-1, with D tentatively TRBD1 (5 bases). The TCR originated in a woman aged 45-65 years in good health and CMV-seropositive. The CDR3 loop reads CASSDPPWGLQNTEAFF. CDR3 nucleotide sequence: TGTGCCAGCAGTGACCCACCGTGGGGACTCCAGAACACTGAAGCTTTCTTT.